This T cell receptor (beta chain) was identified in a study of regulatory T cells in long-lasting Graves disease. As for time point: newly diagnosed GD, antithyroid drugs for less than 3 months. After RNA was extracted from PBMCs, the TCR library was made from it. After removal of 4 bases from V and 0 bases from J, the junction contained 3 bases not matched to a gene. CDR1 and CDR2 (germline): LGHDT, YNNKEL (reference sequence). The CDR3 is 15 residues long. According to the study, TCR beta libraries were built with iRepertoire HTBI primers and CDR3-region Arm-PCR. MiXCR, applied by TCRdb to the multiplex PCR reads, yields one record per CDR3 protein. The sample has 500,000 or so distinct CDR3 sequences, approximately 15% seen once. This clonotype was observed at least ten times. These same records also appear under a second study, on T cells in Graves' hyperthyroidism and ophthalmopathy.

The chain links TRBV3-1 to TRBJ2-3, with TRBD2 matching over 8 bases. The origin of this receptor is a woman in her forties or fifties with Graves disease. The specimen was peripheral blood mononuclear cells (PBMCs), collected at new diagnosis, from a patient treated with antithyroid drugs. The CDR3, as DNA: TGTGCCAGCAGCCGCGGGAGGCGGAGCACAGATACGCAGTATTTT. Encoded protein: CASSRGRRSTDTQYF.